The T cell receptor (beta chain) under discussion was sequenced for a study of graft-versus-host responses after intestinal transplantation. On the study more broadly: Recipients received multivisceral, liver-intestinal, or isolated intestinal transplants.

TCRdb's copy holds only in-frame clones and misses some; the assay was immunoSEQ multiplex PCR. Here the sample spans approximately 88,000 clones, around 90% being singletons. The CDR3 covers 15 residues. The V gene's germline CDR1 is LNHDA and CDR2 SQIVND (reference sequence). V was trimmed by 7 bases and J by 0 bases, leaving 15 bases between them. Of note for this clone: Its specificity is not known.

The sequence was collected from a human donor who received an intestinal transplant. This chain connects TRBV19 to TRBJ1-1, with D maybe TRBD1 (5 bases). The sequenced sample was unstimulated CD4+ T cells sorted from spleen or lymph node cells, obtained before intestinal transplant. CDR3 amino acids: CASIPGGGMNTEAFF. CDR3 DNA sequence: TGTGCCAGTATCCCGGGGGGAGGGATGAACACTGAAGCTTTCTTT.